A selection of T cell receptor beta chains follows, all from one sample in a study of blood T cell repertoires in COVID-19. Sequencing used immunoSEQ multiplex PCR; TCRdb keeps in-frame clones, though not all of them. The sample carries roughly 100,000 clones, roughly nine tenths recorded once. The sequenced sample consisted of peripheral blood. The receptor set was obtained from a human donor in a cohort sampled during active COVID-19. Each CDR3 is given with its conserved first and last residue. A D gene is named only where the DNA matches it firmly. Some rows mark clone size as missing; the rest say once, few, many or name a class of expanded clone.

V	size	D	J	length	DNA	CDR3
TRBV4-1	.	.	TRBJ1-5	15	TGCGCCAGCAGCCAAGACGGACCGGGGAGGCAGCCCCAGCATTTT	CASSQDGPGRQPQHF
TRBV9	.	.	TRBJ1-2	14	TGTGCCAGCAGCGTAGACAAGACAGGCTATGGCTACACCTTC	CASSVDKTGYGYTF
TRBV5-4	few	TRBD1	TRBJ1-2	13	TGTGCCAGCAGCTGGGACAGCCTATATGGCTACACCTTC	CASSWDSLYGYTF
TRBV5-4	.	TRBD2	TRBJ2-3	16	TGTGCCAGCAGCTCATCGGCGGGAGGAGTTACAGATACGCAGTATTTT	CASSSSAGGVTDTQYF
TRBV20-1	.	TRBD2	TRBJ2-1	19	TGCAGTGCCAGTTCCCAAGGGACTAGCGGGGGGGCCTACTACAATGAGCAGTTCTTC	CSASSQGTSGGAYYNEQFF
TRBV5-1	few	.	TRBJ1-2	14	TGCGCCAGCAGCTTGCTGGAGGGGAACTATGGCTACACCTTC	CASSLLEGNYGYTF
TRBV2	.	.	TRBJ2-2	19	TGTGCCAGCAGTGAATTCTGGGCAGTGGCAGATACGAACACCGGGGAGCTGTTTTTT	CASSEFWAVADTNTGELFF
TRBV19	few	.	TRBJ2-7	14	TGTGCCAGTAGTATAGGGGGGCCAACCTACGAGCAGTACTTC	CASSIGGPTYEQYF
TRBV2	.	.	TRBJ1-5	14	TGTGCCAGCAGTGAACGGGGAGAAAATCAGCCCCAGCATTTT	CASSERGENQPQHF
TRBV4-1	.	.	TRBJ1-2	16	TGCGCCAGCAGCCAAGAAGTCGCCGAAATTAGCTATGGCTACACCTTC	CASSQEVAEISYGYTF
TRBV5-4	.	.	TRBJ2-6	18	TGTGCCAGCAGCTGGGGGGTCGGCTTATCTCAAAGGGCCAACGTCCTGACTTTC	CASSWGVGLSQRANVLTF